Listed below are T cell receptor beta chains from one sample, sequenced in a study of T cell changes during pregnancy in multiple sclerosis. TCRdb's table, derived via immunoSEQ multiplex PCR, lists solely in-frame clones and lacks some. The sample yields about 79,000 clones, just over 90% seen once. The input for sequencing was peripheral blood, taken in the second trimester of pregnancy. These TCRs come from a female donor in good health, enrolled as a control in a pregnancy study. Each CDR3 is given with its conserved first and last residue. Each record gives: clone size, V gene, J gene, D gene, CDR3 protein, CDR3 DNA. A D gene is named only where the DNA matches it firmly. Not every row has a clone size; where given, it reads once, few, many or a size class.

abundance: -; v_gene: TRBV6-4; j_gene: TRBJ2-2; d_gene: TRBD1; CDR3aa: CASSDRGSTGELFF; CDR3nt: TGTGCCAGCAGCGACAGGGGCAGCACCGGGGAGCTGTTTTTT
abundance: -; v_gene: TRBV30; j_gene: TRBJ1-4; d_gene: TRBD1; CDR3aa: CAWSQGAYNEKLFF; CDR3nt: TGTGCCTGGAGTCAGGGGGCATACAATGAAAAACTGTTTTTT
abundance: -; v_gene: TRBV7-2; j_gene: TRBJ2-7; d_gene: TRBD2; CDR3aa: CASSLWTSGTYEQYF; CDR3nt: TGTGCCAGCAGCTTATGGACTAGCGGTACCTACGAGCAGTACTTC
abundance: -; v_gene: TRBV14; j_gene: TRBJ1-1; d_gene: TRBD1; CDR3aa: CASSRQGSEAFF; CDR3nt: TGTGCCAGCAGCCGACAGGGATCTGAAGCTTTCTTT
abundance: -; v_gene: TRBV7-2; j_gene: TRBJ2-5; d_gene: -; CDR3aa: CASSLRDPPLAQYF; CDR3nt: TGTGCCAGCAGCCTACGGGATCCCCCCCTGGCCCAGTACTTC
abundance: -; v_gene: TRBV4-3; j_gene: TRBJ1-2; d_gene: TRBD1; CDR3aa: CASSQGGQGFGGYTF; CDR3nt: TGCGCCAGCAGCCAAGGGGGACAGGGATTCGGAGGCTACACCTTC
abundance: -; v_gene: TRBV4-2; j_gene: TRBJ2-3; d_gene: TRBD2; CDR3aa: CASSQVATSGADTQYF; CDR3nt: TGTGCCAGCAGCCAAGTGGCTACTAGCGGGGCAGATACGCAGTATTTT
abundance: -; v_gene: TRBV6-1; j_gene: TRBJ1-2; d_gene: -; CDR3aa: CASTLWGGDRNGYTF; CDR3nt: TGTGCCAGCACTCTCTGGGGGGGGGATCGCAATGGCTACACCTTC
abundance: -; v_gene: TRBV12-1; j_gene: TRBJ1-4; d_gene: -; CDR3aa: CASSLKPWTGKLWGKRSNEKLFF; CDR3nt: TGTGCCAGCAGCTTAAAACCCTGGACAGGTAAATTGTGGGGAAAGAGATCTAATGAAAAACTGTTTTTT
abundance: -; v_gene: TRBV6-4; j_gene: TRBJ2-3; d_gene: TRBD1; CDR3aa: CASSGTGGGTDTQYF; CDR3nt: TGTGCCAGCAGCGGGACAGGGGGGGGCACAGATACGCAGTATTTT
abundance: -; v_gene: TRBV27; j_gene: TRBJ2-3; d_gene: TRBD2; CDR3aa: CASSPGLAGEDTQYF; CDR3nt: TGTGCCAGCAGCCCGGGACTAGCGGGGGAAGATACGCAGTATTTT
abundance: few; v_gene: TRBV29-1; j_gene: TRBJ1-3; d_gene: -; CDR3aa: CSVRYGNTIYF; CDR3nt: TGCAGCGTGAGATATGGAAACACCATATATTTT
abundance: -; v_gene: TRBV7-9; j_gene: TRBJ1-5; d_gene: -; CDR3aa: CASSLGGGRVIDQPQHF; CDR3nt: TGTGCCAGCAGCTTAGGGGGCGGTAGGGTTATCGATCAGCCCCAGCATTTT
abundance: -; v_gene: TRBV18; j_gene: TRBJ2-3; d_gene: TRBD1; CDR3aa: CASSPGGQGATDTQYF; CDR3nt: TGTGCCAGCTCACCAGGGGGACAGGGGGCCACAGATACGCAGTATTTT
abundance: -; v_gene: TRBV19; j_gene: TRBJ2-5; d_gene: TRBD2; CDR3aa: CASSGTSGPPMGQETQYF; CDR3nt: TGTGCCAGTAGTGGTACTAGCGGGCCGCCGATGGGCCAAGAGACCCAGTACTTC